This T cell receptor (beta chain) came from a study of T cells in pancreatic ductal adenocarcinoma. Germline assignment: CDR1 MDHEN and CDR2 SYDVKM. Trimming left V 6 bases short and J 1 base short, with 16 bases between. The CDR3 runs 16 residues. The selected patients with pancreatic ductal adenocarcinoma had surgery but no neoadjuvant therapy. Turning to this clone: The antigen remains undetermined.

Overall study results and limits: Blood had more productive templates and roughly 8-fold more unique clonotypes than tumor.

Profiling relied on immunoSEQ multiplex PCR, and the TCRdb table lists in-frame clones only, not all of them. The sample yields about 98,000 clones, 90% to 95% seen once. Sequenced sample: PBMCs. This clonotype was sampled from a human donor with pancreatic ductal adenocarcinoma. The chain combines TRBV28 with TRBJ2-4, with TRBD1 as a possible D gene (7 bases). The chain's CDR3 is CASSRQGGAAKNIQYF. CDR3 nucleotides: TGTGCCAGCAGCCGACAGGGCGGGGCGGCCAAAAACATTCAGTACTTC. The variable domain in full, completed from reference TRBV28 and TRBJ2-4, reads DVKVTQSSRYLVKRTGEKVFLECVQDMDHENMFWYRQDPGLGLRLIYFSYDVKMKEKGDIPEGYSVSREKKERFSLILESASTNQTSMYLCASSRQGGAAKNIQYFGAGTRLSVL.